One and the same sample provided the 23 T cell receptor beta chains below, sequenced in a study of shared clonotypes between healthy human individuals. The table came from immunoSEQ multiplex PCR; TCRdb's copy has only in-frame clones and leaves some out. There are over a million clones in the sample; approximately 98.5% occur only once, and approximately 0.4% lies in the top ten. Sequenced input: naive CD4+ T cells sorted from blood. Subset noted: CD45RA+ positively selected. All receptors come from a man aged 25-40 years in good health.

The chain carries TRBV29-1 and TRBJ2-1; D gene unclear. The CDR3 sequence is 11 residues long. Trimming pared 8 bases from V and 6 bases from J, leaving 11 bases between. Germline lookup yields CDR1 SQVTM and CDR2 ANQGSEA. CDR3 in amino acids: CSLVLGNEQFF. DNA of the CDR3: TGCAGCCTTGTGCTGGGCAATGAGCAGTTCTTC.

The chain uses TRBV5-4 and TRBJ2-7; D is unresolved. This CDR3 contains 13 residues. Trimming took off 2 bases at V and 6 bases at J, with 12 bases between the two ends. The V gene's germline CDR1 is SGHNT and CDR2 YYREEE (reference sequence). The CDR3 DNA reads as TGTGCCAGCAGCTTTCCCGCCGCGCTCGAGCAGTACTTC. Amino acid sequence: CASSFPAALEQYF.

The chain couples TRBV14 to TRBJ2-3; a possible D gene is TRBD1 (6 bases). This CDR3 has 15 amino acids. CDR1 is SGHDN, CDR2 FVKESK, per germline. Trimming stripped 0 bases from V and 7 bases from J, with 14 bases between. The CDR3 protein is CASSQEYPRGHTQYF. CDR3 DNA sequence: TGTGCCAGCAGCCAAGAGTATCCCAGGGGCCATACGCAGTATTTT. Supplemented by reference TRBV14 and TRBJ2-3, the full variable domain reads EAGVTQFPSHSVIEKGQTVTLRCDPISGHDNLYWYRRVMGKEIKFLLHFVKESKQDESGMPNNRFLAERTGGTYSTLKVQPAELEDSGVYFCASSQEYPRGHTQYFGPGTRLTVL.

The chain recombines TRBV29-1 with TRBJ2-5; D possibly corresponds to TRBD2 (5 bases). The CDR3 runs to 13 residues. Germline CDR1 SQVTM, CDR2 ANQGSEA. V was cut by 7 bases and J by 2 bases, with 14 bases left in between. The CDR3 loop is CSGNLAPQETQYF. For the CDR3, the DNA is TGCAGCGGGAACCTAGCACCGCAAGAGACCCAGTACTTC. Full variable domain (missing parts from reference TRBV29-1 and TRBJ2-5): SAVISQKPSRDICQRGTSLTIQCQVDSQVTMMFWYRQQPGQSLTLIATANQGSEATYESGFVIDKFPISRPNLTFSTLTVSNMSPEDSSIYLCSGNLAPQETQYFGPGTRLLVL.

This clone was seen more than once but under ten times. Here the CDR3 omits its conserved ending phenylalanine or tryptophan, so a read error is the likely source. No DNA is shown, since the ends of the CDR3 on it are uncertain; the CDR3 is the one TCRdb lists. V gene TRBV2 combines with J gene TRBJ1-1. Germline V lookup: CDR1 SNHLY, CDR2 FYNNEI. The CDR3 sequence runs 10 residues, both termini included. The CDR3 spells CASSSTFRVV.

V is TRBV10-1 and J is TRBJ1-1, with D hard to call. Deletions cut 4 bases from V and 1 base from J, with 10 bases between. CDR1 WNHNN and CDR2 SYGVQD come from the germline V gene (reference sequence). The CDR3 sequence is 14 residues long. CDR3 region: CASSAQRGNTEAFF. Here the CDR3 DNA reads TGCGCCAGCAGTGCGCAACGGGGGAACACTGAAGCTTTCTTT.

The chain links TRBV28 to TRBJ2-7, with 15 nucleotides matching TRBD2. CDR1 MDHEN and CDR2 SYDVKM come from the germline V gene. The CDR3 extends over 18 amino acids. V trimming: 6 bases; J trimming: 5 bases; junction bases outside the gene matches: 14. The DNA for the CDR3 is TGTGCCAGCAGCCTACGTTGGACTAGCGGGAGGGCGGGGGACGAGCAGTACTTC. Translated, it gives CASSLRWTSGRAGDEQYF.

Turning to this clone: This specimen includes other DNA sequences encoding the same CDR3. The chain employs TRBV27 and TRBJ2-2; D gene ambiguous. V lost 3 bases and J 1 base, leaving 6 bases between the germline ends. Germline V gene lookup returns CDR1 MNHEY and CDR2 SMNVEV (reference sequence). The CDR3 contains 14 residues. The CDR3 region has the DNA TGTGCCAGCAGTTTCACTGAGAACACCGGGGAGCTGTTTTTT. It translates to CASSFTENTGELFF.

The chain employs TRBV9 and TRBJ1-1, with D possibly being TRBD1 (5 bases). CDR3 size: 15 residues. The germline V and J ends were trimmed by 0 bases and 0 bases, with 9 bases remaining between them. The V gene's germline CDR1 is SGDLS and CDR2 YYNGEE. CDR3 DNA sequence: TGTGCCAGCAGCGTAGAGGGGAGGATGAACACTGAAGCTTTCTTT. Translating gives CASSVEGRMNTEAFF.

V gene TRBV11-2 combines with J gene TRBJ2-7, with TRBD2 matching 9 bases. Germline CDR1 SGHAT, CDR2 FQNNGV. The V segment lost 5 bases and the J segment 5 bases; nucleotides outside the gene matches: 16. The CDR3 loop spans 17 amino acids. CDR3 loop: CASSLPHVRTSAHEQYF. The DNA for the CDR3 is TGTGCCAGCAGCCTACCCCACGTCCGGACTAGCGCGCACGAGCAGTACTTC.

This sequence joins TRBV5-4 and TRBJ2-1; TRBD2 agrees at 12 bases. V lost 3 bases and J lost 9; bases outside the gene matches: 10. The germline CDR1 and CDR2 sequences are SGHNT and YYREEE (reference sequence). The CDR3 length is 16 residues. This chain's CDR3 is CASSSWTSGKSREQFF. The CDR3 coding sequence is TGTGCCAGCAGCTCCTGGACTAGCGGGAAGTCGCGTGAGCAGTTCTTC. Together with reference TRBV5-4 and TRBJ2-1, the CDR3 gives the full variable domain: ETGVTQSPTHLIKTRGQQVTLRCSSQSGHNTVSWYQQALGQGPQFIFQYYREEENGRGNFPPRFSGLQFPNYSSELNVNALELDDSALYLCASSSWTSGKSREQFFGPGTRLTVL.

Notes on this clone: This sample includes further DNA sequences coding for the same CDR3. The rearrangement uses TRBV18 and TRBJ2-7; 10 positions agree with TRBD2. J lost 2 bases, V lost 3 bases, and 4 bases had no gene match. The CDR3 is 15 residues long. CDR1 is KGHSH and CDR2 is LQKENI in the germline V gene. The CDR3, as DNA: TGTGCCAGCTCACCTAGAGCGGGAGGGACCTACGAGCAGTACTTC. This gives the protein CASSPRAGGTYEQYF.

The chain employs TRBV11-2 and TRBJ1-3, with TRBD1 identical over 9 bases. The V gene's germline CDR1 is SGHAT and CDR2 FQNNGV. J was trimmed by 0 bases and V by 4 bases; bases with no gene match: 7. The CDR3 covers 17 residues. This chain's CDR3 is CASSSTGGLISGNTIYF. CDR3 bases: TGTGCCAGCAGCTCAACAGGGGGCCTCATCTCTGGAAACACCATATATTTT.

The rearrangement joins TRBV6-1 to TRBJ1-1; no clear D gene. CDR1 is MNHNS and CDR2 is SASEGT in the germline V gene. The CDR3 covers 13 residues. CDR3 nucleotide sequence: TGTGTTGGTAAGGTCTCACCGAACACTGAAGCTTTCTTT. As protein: CVGKVSPNTEAFF.

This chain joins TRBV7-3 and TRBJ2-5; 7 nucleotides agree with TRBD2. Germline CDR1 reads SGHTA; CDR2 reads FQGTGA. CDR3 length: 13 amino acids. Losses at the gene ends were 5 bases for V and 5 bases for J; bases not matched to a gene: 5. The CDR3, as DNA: TGTGCCAGCAGCCGAACGGGAGGCGAGACCCAGTACTTC. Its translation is CASSRTGGETQYF.

This CDR3 reads CASSDQLIEQYF. Written as DNA, the CDR3 is TGCGCCAGCAGTGATCAGCTGATCGAGCAGTACTTC. V gene TRBV10-2 combines with J gene TRBJ2-7; D call uncertain. In germline, CDR1 is WSHSY, CDR2 SAAADI. This CDR3 has 12 residues. V lost 3 bases and J lost 6, with 9 bases in between.

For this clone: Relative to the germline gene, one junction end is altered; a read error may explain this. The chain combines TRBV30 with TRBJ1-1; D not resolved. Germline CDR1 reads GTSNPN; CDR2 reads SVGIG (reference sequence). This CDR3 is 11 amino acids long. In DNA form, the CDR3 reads TGTGCCTGGGGCACCATAGCTTGGGTAGCCTTT. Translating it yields CAWGTIAWVAF.

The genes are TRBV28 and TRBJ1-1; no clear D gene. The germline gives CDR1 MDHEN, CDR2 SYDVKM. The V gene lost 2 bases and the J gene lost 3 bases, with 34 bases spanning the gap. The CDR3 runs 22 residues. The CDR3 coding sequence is TGTGCCAGCAGTTTAGAACTGGCCGTGAGAGGGATCGTCCCCAAAAGGTACACTGAAGCTTTCTTT. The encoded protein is CASSLELAVRGIVPKRYTEAFF.

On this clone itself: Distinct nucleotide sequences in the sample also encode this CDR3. This CDR3 is CASSPRTPSSGNTIYF. As DNA, the CDR3 is TGTGCCAGCTCACCACGCACCCCGAGCTCTGGAAACACCATATATTTT. The chain carries TRBV18 and TRBJ1-3; D remains unclear. This CDR3 is 16 amino acids long. V was pared by 1 base and J by 0 bases, with 10 bases between. Germline V CDR1 and CDR2: KGHSH, LQKENI. Full variable domain (remainder filled in from reference TRBV18 and TRBJ1-3): NAGVMQNPRHLVRRRGQEARLRCSPMKGHSHVYWYRQLPEEGLKFMVYLQKENIIDESGMPKERFSAEFPKEGPSILRIQQVVRGDSAAYFCASSPRTPSSGNTIYFGEGSWLTVV.

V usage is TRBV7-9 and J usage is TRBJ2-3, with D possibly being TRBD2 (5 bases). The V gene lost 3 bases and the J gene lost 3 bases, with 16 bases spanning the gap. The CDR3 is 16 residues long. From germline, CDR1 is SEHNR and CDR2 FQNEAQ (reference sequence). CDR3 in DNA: TGTGCCAGCAGCTTGGGCTCCGGGGTCGTAACAGATACGCAGTATTTT. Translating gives CASSLGSGVVTDTQYF. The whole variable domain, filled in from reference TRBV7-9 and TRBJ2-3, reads DTGVSQNPRHKITKRGQNVTFRCDPISEHNRLYWYRQTLGQGPEFLTYFQNEAQLEKSRLLSDRFSAERPKGSFSTLEIQRTEQGDSAMYLCASSLGSGVVTDTQYFGPGTRLTVL.

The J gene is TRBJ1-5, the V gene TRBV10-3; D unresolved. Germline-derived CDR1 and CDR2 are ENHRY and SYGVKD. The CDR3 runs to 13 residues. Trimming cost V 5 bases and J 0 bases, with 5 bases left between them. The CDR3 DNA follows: TGTGCCATCAGTAAGAGTAGCAATCAGCCCCAGCATTTT. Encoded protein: CAISKSSNQPQHF.

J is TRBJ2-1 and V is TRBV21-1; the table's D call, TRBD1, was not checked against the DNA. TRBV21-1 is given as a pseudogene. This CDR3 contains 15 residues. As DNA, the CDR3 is TGTGCCAGCAGCAATTTGAGACAGCATGTCAATGAGCAGTTCTTC. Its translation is CASSNLRQHVNEQFF.

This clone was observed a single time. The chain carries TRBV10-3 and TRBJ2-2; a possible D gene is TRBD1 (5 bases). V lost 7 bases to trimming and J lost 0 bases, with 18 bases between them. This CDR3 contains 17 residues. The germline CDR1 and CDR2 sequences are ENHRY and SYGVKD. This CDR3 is CAITPGQTYANTGELFF. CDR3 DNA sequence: TGTGCCATCACTCCTGGACAAACCTACGCGAACACCGGGGAGCTGTTTTTT.